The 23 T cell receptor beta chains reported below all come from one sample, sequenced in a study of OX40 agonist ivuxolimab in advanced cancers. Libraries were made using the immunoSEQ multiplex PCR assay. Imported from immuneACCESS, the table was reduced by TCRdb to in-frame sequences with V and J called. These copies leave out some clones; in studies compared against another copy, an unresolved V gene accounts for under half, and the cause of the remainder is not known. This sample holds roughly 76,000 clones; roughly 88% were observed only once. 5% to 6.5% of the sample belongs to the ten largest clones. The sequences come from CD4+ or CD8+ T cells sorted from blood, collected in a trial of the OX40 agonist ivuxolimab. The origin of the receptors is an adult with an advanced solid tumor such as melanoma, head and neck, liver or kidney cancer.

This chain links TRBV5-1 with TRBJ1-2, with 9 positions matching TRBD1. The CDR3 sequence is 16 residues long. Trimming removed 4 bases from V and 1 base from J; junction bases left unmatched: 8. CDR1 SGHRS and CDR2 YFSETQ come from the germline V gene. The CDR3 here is CASSATGTGLNYGYTF. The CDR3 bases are TGCGCCAGCAGCGCTACCGGGACAGGGCTTAACTATGGCTACACCTTC.

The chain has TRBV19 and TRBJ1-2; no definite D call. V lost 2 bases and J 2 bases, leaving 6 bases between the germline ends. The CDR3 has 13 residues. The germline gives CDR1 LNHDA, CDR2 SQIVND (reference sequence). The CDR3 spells CASSIQENYGYTF. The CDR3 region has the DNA TGTGCCAGTAGTATACAGGAGAACTATGGCTACACCTTC.

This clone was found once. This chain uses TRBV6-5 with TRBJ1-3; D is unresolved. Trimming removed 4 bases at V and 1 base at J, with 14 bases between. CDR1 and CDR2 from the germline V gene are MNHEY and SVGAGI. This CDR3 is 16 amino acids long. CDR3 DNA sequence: TGTGCCAGCAGTTCCGACGGTTACTTTTCTGGAAACACCATATATTTT. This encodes CASSSDGYFSGNTIYF.

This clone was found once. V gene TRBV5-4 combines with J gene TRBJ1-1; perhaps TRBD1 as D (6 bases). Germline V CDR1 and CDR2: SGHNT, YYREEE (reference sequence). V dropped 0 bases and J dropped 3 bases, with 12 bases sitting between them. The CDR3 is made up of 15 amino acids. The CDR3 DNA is TGTGCCAGCAGCTTGGAGGGGGGGAGGTACACTGAAGCTTTCTTT. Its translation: CASSLEGGRYTEAFF.

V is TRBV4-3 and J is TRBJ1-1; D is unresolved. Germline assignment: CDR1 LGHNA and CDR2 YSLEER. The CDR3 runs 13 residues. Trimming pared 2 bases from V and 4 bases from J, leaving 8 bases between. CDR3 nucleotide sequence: TGCGCCAGCAGCCAAATGCGGTTCACTGAAGCTTTCTTT. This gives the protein CASSQMRFTEAFF.

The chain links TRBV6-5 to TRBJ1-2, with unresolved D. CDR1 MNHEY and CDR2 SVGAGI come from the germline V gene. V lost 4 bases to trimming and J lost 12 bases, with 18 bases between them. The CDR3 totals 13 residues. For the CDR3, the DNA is TGTGCCAGCAGTTTCTCCCGCTCGCAGGCGGACACCTTC. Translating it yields CASSFSRSQADTF.

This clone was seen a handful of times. The CDR3 spells CASRSGHVNSGANVLTF. Written as DNA, the CDR3 is TGCGCCAGCAGGTCGGGACACGTTAACTCTGGGGCCAACGTCCTGACTTTC. The chain employs TRBV5-1 and TRBJ2-6; the D gene is possibly TRBD1 (6 bases). Trimming pared 5 bases from V and 0 bases from J, leaving 15 bases between. The germline gives CDR1 SGHRS, CDR2 YFSETQ. This CDR3 is 17 amino acids long.

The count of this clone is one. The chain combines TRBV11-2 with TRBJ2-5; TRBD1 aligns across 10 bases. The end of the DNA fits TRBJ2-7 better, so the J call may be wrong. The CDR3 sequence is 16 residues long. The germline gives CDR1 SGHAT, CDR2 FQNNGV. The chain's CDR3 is CASSFAGTGELYEQYF. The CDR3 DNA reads TGTGCCAGCAGCTTTGCCGGGACAGGGGAGTTATACGAGCAGTACTTC.

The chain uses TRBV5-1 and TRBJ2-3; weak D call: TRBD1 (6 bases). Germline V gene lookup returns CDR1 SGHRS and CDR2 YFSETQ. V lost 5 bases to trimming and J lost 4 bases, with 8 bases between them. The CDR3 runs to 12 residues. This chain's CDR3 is CASRQGADTQYF. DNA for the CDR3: TGCGCCAGCAGACAGGGAGCAGATACGCAGTATTTT.

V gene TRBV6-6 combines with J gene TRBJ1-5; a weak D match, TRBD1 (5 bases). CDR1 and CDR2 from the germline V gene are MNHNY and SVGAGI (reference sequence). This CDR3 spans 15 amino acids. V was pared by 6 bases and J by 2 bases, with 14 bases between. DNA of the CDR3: TGTGCCAGCAGAGCCGGGGCCCAAGGCAATCAGCCCCAGCATTTT. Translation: CASRAGAQGNQPQHF.

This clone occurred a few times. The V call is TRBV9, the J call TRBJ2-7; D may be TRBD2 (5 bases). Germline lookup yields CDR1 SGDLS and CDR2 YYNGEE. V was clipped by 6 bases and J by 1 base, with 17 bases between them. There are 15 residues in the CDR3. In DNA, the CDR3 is TGTGCCAGCAAGCCCCGTCGGAGGCCTTCCTACGAGCAGTACTTC. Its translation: CASKPRRRPSYEQYF.

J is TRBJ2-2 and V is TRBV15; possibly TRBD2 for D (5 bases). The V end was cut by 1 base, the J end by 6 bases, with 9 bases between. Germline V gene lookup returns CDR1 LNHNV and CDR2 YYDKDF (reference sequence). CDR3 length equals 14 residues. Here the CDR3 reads CATSRGRDPGELFF. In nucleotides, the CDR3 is TGTGCCACCAGCAGAGGACGGGATCCCGGGGAGCTGTTTTTT.

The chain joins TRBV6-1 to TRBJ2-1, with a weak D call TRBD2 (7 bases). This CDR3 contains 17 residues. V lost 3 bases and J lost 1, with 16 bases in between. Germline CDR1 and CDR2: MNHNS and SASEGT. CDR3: CASSERGGRLSYNEQFF. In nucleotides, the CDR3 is TGTGCCAGCAGTGAGAGGGGGGGCCGGTTGTCCTACAATGAGCAGTTCTTC.

DNA for the CDR3: TGTGCCAGTAGTCCGGGTATGGGGACAGATACGCAGTATTTT. It encodes CASSPGMGTDTQYF. The chain couples TRBV19 to TRBJ2-3, with no clear D. Trimming cost V 5 bases and J 3 bases, with 12 bases left between them. The germline CDR1 and CDR2 sequences are LNHDA and SQIVND (reference sequence). The CDR3 is made up of 14 amino acids.

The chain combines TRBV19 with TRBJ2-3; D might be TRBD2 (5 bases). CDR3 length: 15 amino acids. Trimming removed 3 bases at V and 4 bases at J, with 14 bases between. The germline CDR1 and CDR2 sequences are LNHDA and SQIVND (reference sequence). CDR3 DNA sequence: TGTGCCAGTAGTATTGGGAGATCTGGCGCAGATACGCAGTATTTT. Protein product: CASSIGRSGADTQYF. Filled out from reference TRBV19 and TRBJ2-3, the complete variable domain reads DGGITQSPKYLFRKEGQNVTLSCEQNLNHDAMYWYRQDPGQGLRLIYYSQIVNDFQKGDIAEGYSVSREKKESFPLTVTSAQKNPTAFYLCASSIGRSGADTQYFGPGTRLTVL.

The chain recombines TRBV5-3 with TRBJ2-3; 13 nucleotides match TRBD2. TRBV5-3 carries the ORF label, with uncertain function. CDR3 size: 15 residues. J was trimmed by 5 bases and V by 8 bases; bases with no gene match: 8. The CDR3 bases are TGTGCCAGCAGCCTCGGACTAGCGGGGGAAGATACGCAGTATTTT. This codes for CASSLGLAGEDTQYF.

CDR3 amino acids: CASSGTGGEYEQYF. The CDR3 nucleotides are TGTGCCAGCAGCGGCACAGGGGGCGAGTACGAGCAGTACTTC. V and J are TRBV9 and TRBJ2-7, with 9 bases aligning to TRBD1. Trimming took 3 bases from V and 4 from J; bases not matched to a gene: 5. The CDR3 is made up of 14 amino acids. Germline loops: CDR1 SGDLS, CDR2 YYNGEE.

The CDR3 nucleotides are TGCAGTGCAGAGGTTGAGACCCAGTACTTC. Its protein is CSAEVETQYF. The chain carries TRBV20-1 and TRBJ2-5; D gene ambiguous. The CDR3 spans 10 residues. From germline, CDR1 is DFQATT and CDR2 SNEGSKA (reference sequence). The V end lost 6 bases, the J end lost 5 bases, and 7 bases lay between the germline ends.

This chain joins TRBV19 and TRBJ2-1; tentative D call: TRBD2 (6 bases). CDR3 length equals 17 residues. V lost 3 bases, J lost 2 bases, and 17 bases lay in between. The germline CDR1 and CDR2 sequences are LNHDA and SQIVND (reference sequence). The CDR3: CASSILSGLGTYNEQFF. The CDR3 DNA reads TGTGCCAGTAGTATCCTTAGCGGCCTAGGAACCTACAATGAGCAGTTCTTC.

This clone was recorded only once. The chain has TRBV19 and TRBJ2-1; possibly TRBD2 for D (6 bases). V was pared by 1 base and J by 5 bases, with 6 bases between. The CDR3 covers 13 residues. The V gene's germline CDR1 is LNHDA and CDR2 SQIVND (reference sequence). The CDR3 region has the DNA TGTGCCAGTAGTATAGGGGGGGACAATGAGCAGTTCTTC. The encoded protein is CASSIGGDNEQFF.

The CDR3 sequence is CASSRGQEQYF. CDR3 nucleotides: TGTGCCAGCAGCAGAGGACAGGAGCAGTACTTC. The chain employs TRBV7-9 and TRBJ2-7; possibly TRBD1 for D (6 bases). Germline loops: CDR1 SEHNR, CDR2 FQNEAQ (reference sequence). Between the trimmed V and J ends, which lost 5 bases and 7 bases, there was a span of 9 bases. The CDR3 sequence is 11 residues long.

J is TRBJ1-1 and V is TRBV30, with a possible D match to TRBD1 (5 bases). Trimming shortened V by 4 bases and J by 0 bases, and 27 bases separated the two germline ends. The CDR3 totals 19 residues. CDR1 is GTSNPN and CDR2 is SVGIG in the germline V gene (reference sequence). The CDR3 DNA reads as TGTGCCTGGAAATGGTCGGGGCGACCCCCCACGATCATGAACACTGAAGCTTTCTTT. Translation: CAWKWSGRPPTIMNTEAFF.

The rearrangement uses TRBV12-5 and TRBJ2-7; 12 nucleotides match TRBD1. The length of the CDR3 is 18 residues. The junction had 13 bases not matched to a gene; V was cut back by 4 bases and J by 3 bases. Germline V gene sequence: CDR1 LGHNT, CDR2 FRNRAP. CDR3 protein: CASGWRSPGQGARYEQYF. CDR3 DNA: TGTGCTAGTGGTTGGCGGAGTCCGGGACAGGGGGCTCGCTACGAGCAGTACTTC.